The present T cell receptor beta chain was sequenced within a study of cytomegalovirus exposure and HLA in healthy donors. Study-level points and caveats: Previously analyzed data showed that most TCR beta V segments were productive at a frequency of about 87% or about 30%. Likely technical artifact: a cluster of highly shared sequence variants.

A multiplex PCR was run with 60 Vbeta primers and 13 Jbeta primers. Original data processing: The count from a later analysis was some 80 million unique TCR beta chains, 9 million to 12 million of them shared. Repertoires were generated with immunoSEQ multiplex PCR, while TCRdb's copy carries only in-frame clones and drops some. Clone size and V and J calls were adopted from that table, with D and trimming inferred from the DNA. The sample has under 150,000 clones, approximately 86% seen once. V was trimmed by 5 bases and J by 3 bases, leaving 18 bases between them. The CDR3 has 16 residues. CDR1 and CDR2 (germline): SGHDT, YYEEEE. Remarks on this clone: Its antigen is not known.

The receptor comes from a boy younger than 18 in good health and CMV-seronegative. Sequencing was carried out using PBMCs. The gene calls are TRBV5-6 and TRBJ1-5; possibly TRBD1 for D (6 bases). The CDR3 coding sequence is TGTGCCAGCAGAACTGGAGGCAGGGGTGCCAATCAGCCCCAGCATTTT. Protein sequence: CASRTGGRGANQPQHF.